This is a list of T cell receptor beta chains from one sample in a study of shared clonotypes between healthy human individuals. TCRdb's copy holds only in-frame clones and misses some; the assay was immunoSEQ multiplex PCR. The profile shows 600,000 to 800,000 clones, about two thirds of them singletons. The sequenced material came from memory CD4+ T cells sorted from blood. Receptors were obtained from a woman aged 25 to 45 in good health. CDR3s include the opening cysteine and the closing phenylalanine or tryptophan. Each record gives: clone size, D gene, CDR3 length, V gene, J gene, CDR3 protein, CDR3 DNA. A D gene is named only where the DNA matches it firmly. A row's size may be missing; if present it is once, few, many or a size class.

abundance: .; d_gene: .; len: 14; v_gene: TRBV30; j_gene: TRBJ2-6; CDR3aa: CAWRRVSGANVLTF; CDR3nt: TGTGCCTGGAGACGGGTCTCTGGGGCCAACGTCCTGACTTTC
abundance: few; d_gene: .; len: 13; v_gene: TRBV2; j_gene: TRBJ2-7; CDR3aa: CASKEDLSYEQYF; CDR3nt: TGTGCCAGCAAAGAGGACTTATCCTACGAGCAGTACTTC
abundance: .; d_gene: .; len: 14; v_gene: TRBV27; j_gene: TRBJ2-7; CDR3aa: CASADGTGAYEQYF; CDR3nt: TGTGCCAGCGCCGACGGGACCGGAGCCTACGAGCAGTACTTC
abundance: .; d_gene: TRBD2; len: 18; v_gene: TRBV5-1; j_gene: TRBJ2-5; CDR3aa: CASSHGTSGRFRWETQYF; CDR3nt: TGCGCCAGCAGCCATGGGACTAGCGGGAGGTTCAGGTGGGAGACCCAGTACTTC
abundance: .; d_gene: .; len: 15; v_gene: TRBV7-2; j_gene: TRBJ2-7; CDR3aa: CASSLPTGSSYEQYF; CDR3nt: TGTGCCAGCAGCCTCCCCACAGGGAGCTCCTACGAGCAGTACTTC
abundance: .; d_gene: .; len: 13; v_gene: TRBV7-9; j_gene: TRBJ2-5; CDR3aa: CASSTRWGETQYF; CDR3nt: TGTGCCAGCAGCACCCGATGGGGGGAGACCCAGTACTTC
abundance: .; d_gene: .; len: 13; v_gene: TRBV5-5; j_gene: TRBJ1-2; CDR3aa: CASSLSRTYGYTF; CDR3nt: TGTGCCAGCAGCTTATCACGGACATATGGCTACACCTTC
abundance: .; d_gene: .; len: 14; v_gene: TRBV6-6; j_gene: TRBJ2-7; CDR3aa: CASRSGLNLYEQYF; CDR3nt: TGTGCCAGCAGATCGGGACTCAATCTATACGAGCAGTACTTC
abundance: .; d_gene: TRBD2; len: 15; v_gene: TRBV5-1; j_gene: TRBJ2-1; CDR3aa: CASSTASGGYNEQFF; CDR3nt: TGCGCCAGCAGCACGGCTAGCGGGGGCTACAATGAGCAGTTCTTC
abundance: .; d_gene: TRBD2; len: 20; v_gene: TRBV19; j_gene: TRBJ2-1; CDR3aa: CASRTGQTRLAGAWDNEQFF; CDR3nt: TGTGCCAGTAGGACAGGCCAGACCCGACTAGCGGGAGCCTGGGACAATGAGCAGTTCTTC
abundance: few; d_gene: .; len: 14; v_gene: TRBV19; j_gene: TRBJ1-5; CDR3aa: CASSGQGGDQPQHF; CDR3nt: TGTGCCAGTAGTGGGCAGGGAGGGGATCAGCCCCAGCATTTT
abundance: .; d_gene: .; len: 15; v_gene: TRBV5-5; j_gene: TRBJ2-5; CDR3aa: CASSSFRGKWETQYF; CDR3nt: TGTGCCAGCAGCTCCTTTCGGGGGAAATGGGAGACCCAGTACTTC
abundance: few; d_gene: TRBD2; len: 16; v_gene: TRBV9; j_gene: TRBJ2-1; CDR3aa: CASSVSGGPTYNEQFF; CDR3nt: TGTGCCAGCAGCGTAAGCGGGGGCCCGACGTACAATGAGCAGTTCTTC
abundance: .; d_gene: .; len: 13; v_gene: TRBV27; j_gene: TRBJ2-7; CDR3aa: CASSLSGVREQYF; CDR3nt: TGTGCCAGCAGTTTATCAGGGGTGAGGGAGCAGTACTTC
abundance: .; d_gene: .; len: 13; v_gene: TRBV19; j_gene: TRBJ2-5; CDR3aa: CASSDKGGETQYF; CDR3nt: TGTGCCAGTAGTGATAAGGGGGGAGAGACCCAGTACTTC
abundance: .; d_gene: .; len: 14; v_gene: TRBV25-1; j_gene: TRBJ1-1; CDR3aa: CASSPRVADTEAFF; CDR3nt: TGTGCCAGCAGTCCCAGGGTAGCGGACACTGAAGCTTTCTTT
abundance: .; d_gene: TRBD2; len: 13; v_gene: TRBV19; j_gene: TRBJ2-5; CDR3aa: CASSLAGAETQYF; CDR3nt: TGTGCCAGTAGTCTAGCGGGAGCAGAGACCCAGTACTTC
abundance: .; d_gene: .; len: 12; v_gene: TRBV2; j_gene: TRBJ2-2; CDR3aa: CASSFHTGELFF; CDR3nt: TGTGCCAGCAGCTTCCACACCGGGGAGCTGTTTTTT
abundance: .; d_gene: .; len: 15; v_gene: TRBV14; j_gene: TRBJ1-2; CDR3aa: CASSPDPTANYGYTF; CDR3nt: TGTGCCAGCAGCCCGGATCCGACGGCTAACTATGGCTACACCTTC
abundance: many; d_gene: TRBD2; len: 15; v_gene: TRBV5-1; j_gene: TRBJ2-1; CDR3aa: CASSLGSGAYNEQFF; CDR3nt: TGCGCCAGCAGCTTGGGTAGCGGGGCGTACAATGAGCAGTTCTTC
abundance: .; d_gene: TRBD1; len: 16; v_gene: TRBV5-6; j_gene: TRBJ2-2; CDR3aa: CASSLDETGATGELFF; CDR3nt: TGTGCCAGCAGCTTGGACGAGACAGGGGCCACCGGGGAGCTGTTTTTT
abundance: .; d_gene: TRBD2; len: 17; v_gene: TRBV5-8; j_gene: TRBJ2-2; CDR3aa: CASSASGTSGRTGELFF; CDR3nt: TGTGCCAGCAGCGCCTCCGGGACTAGCGGAAGAACCGGGGAGCTGTTTTTT
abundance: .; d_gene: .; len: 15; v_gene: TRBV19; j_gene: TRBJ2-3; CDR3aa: CASSRWSGSTDTQYF; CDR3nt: TGTGCCAGTAGTAGATGGAGCGGGAGCACAGATACGCAGTATTTT
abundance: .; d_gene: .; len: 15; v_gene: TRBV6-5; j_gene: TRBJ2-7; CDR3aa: CASSSGGIVSYEQYF; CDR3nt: TGTGCCAGCAGTTCTGGCGGGATTGTATCCTACGAGCAGTACTTC
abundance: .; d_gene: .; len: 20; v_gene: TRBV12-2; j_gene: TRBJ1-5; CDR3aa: CASRSSWEGTYKKCNQPQHF; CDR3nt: TGTGCAAGTCGCTCTTCCTGGGAGGGGACTTACAAAAAATGCAATCAGCCCCAGCATTTT
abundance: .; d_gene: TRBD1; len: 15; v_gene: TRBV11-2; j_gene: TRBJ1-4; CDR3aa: CASSQSGQRNEKLFF; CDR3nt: TGTGCCAGCAGCCAATCGGGACAGAGGAATGAAAAACTGTTTTTT
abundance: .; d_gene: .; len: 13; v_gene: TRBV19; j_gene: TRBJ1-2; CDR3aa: CASSPGSDYGYTF; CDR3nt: TGTGCCAGTAGTCCGGGTTCAGACTATGGCTACACCTTC
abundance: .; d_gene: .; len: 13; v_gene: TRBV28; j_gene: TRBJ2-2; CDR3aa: CASSLPNPGELFF; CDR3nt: TGTGCCAGCAGTCTCCCTAACCCCGGGGAGCTGTTTTTT
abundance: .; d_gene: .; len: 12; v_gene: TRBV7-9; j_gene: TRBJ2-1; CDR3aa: CASSFLVDEQFF; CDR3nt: TGTGCCAGCAGCTTTTTGGTGGATGAGCAGTTCTTC
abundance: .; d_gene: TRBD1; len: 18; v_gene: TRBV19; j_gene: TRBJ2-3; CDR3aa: CASSISRGTGLHADTQYF; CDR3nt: TGTGCCAGTAGTATTAGTCGCGGGACAGGTCTCCATGCAGATACGCAGTATTTT
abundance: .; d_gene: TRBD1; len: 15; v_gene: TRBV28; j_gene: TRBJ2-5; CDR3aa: CASSPGQGELKTQYF; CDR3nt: TGTGCCAGCAGTCCCGGACAGGGGGAATTGAAGACCCAGTACTTC
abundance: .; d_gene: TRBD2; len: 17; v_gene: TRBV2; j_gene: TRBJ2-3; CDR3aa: CASSPRSGRGSTDTQYF; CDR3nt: TGTGCCAGCAGTCCACGGAGCGGGAGGGGGAGCACAGATACGCAGTATTTT
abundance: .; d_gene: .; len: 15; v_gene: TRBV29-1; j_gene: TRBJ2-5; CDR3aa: CSVLPGNSGQETQYF; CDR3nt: TGCAGCGTTCTACCCGGGAATAGCGGTCAAGAGACCCAGTACTTC
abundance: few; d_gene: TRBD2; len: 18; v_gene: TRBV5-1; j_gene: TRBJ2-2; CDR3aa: CASSLDGSGRGVTGELFF; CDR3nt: TGCGCCAGCTCCTTGGATGGGAGCGGGAGAGGAGTCACCGGGGAGCTGTTTTTT
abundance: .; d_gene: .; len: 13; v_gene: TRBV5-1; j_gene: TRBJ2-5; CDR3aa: CASSFEGAETQYF; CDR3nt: TGCGCCAGCAGCTTTGAGGGAGCGGAGACCCAGTACTTC
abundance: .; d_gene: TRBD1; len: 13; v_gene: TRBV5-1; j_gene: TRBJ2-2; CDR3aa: CASEGQSTGELFF; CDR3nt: TGCGCCAGTGAGGGACAGAGCACCGGGGAGCTGTTTTTT
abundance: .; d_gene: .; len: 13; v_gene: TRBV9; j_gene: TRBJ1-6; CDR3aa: CASSVDSNSPLHF; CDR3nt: TGTGCCAGCAGCGTAGACAGTAATTCACCCCTCCACTTT